What follows is one TCR beta chain and its context. The data are from a study of blood T cell repertoires in COVID-19. CDR3 length: 16 amino acids. Germline-derived CDR1 and CDR2 are SGHRS and YFSETQ. V was shortened by 0 bases and J by 4 bases, with 14 bases between the two germline ends. TCRdb's table, derived via immunoSEQ multiplex PCR, lists solely in-frame clones and lacks some. The sample includes around 150,000 clones, over 75% of them seen just once. V usage is TRBV5-1 and J usage is TRBJ2-1, with D possibly being TRBD1 (6 bases). This sequence was found in a woman in her forties or fifties who had recovered from COVID-19. Sequenced input: PBMCs or T cells enriched from blood (not recorded which). The CDR3 here is CASSLAGTPGYNEQFF. Here the CDR3 DNA reads TGCGCCAGCAGCTTGGCAGGGACACCTGGATACAATGAGCAGTTCTTC.